Following are 31 T cell receptor beta chains from one sample sequenced in a study of molecular identifiers for immune sequencing clone quantification. Via MiXCR, TCRdb re-called the PCR reads, giving one row per CDR3 protein. Of about 36,000 distinct CDR3 sequences in the sample, under 20% were seen once. Sample: naive CD8+ T cells from blood, with Jurkat cell RNA spiked in. Subset noted: FACS-sorted CD8+CD4-CCR7+CD45RA+ naive T cells. The receptors were sampled from a human donor in good health. Some libraries in this study had Jurkat cell RNA spiked in.

This clonotype was picked up many times. The chain uses TRBV7-8 and TRBJ2-3; D unclear. Germline lookup yields CDR1 SGHVS and CDR2 FQNEAQ. V lost 3 bases and J 3 bases, leaving 4 bases between the germline ends. The CDR3 is 12 amino acids. As DNA, the CDR3 is TGTGCCAGCAGCTTTTCTACAGATACGCAGTATTTT. This sequence encodes CASSFSTDTQYF. Combining the CDR3 with reference TRBV7-8 and TRBJ2-3 gives the whole variable domain GAGVSQSPRYKVAKRGQDVALRCDPISGHVSLFWYQQALGQGPEFLTYFQNEAQLDKSGLPSDRFFAERPEGSVSTLKIQRTQQEDSAVYLCASSFSTDTQYFGPGTRLTVL.

This clonotype was counted at least ten times. The chain recombines TRBV28 with TRBJ2-7; 7 bases line up with TRBD2. In germline, CDR1 is MDHEN, CDR2 SYDVKM. The CDR3 contains 14 residues. V shed 2 bases, J shed 3 bases, and the junction held 4 bases outside the gene matches. The CDR3 DNA is TGTGCCAGCAGTTTAGGCGGGGACTACTACGAGCAGTACTTC. Protein sequence: CASSLGGDYYEQYF.

The rearrangement uses TRBV7-8 and TRBJ2-2; D is unclear. V gave up 1 base and J gave up 2 bases, with 8 bases separating them. The CDR3 covers 15 residues. Per the germline V gene, CDR1 is SGHVS and CDR2 is FQNEAQ. CDR3 region: CASSLEGTNTGELFF. The CDR3 bases are TGTGCCAGCAGCTTAGAGGGAACCAACACCGGGGAGCTGTTTTTT.

This clonotype was observed many times. The V and J genes are TRBV6-1 and TRBJ2-7; D not certain. Trimming stripped 2 bases from V and 3 bases from J, with 8 bases between. CDR1 MNHNS and CDR2 SASEGT come from the germline V gene. CDR3 length equals 13 residues. CDR3 in amino acids: CASSEQVIYEQYF. CDR3 sequence (DNA): TGTGCCAGCAGTGAACAGGTAATCTACGAGCAGTACTTC.

V is TRBV28 and J is TRBJ2-7; maybe TRBD1 (8 bases). The CDR3 is 14 amino acids. V was clipped by 5 bases and J by 4 bases, with 15 bases between them. Germline V gene sequence: CDR1 MDHEN, CDR2 SYDVKM. Here the CDR3 DNA reads TGTGCCAGCAGTCCCAACAGGGGGGGGTACGAGCAGTACTTC. Its protein product is CASSPNRGGYEQYF.

This clonotype was counted ten times or more. This chain uses TRBV6-5 with TRBJ2-2, with D unclear. The CDR3 loop spans 12 amino acids. In germline, CDR1 is MNHEY, CDR2 SVGAGI. Trimming stripped 6 bases from V and 6 bases from J, with 8 bases between. CDR3 loop: CASSMESGELFF. For the CDR3, the DNA is TGTGCCAGCAGCATGGAGTCCGGGGAGCTGTTTTTT.

At least ten counts were recorded for this clonotype. Relative to the germline gene, one junction end is altered; a read error may explain this. The gene calls are TRBV7-8 and TRBJ2-7; D is perhaps TRBD2 (5 bases). This CDR3 spans 17 amino acids. Germline V lookup: CDR1 SGHVS, CDR2 FQNEAQ. The CDR3 reads CASSLAPPAREFYEQCF. CDR3 DNA sequence: TGTGCCAGCAGCTTAGCCCCCCCGGCTCGGGAATTTTACGAGCAGTGCTTC. Drawing the rest from reference TRBV7-8 and TRBJ2-7, the complete variable domain is GAGVSQSPRYKVAKRGQDVALRCDPISGHVSLFWYQQALGQGPEFLTYFQNEAQLDKSGLPSDRFFAERPEGSVSTLKIQRTQQEDSAVYLCASSLAPPAREFYEQCFGPGTRLTVT.

This clonotype has a count of ten or more. V and J are TRBV9 and TRBJ2-2; 10 nucleotides line up with TRBD2. Trimming took 4 bases from V and 1 from J; bases not matched to a gene: 4. This CDR3 comprises 16 residues. Per the germline V gene, CDR1 is SGDLS and CDR2 is YYNGEE. CDR3 sequence reads: CASSPRTSGNTGELFF. DNA for the CDR3: TGTGCCAGCAGCCCTAGGACTAGCGGGAACACCGGGGAGCTGTTTTTT.

This clonotype was seen more than once but under ten times. The J gene is TRBJ2-2, the V gene TRBV27, with unresolved D. Trimming left V 2 bases short and J 7 bases short, with 5 bases between. This CDR3 has 12 residues. Germline-derived CDR1 and CDR2 are MNHEY and SMNVEV (reference sequence). This CDR3 reads CASSLVLGELFF. The DNA for the CDR3 is TGTGCCAGCAGTTTAGTACTCGGGGAGCTGTTTTTT.

This clonotype was detected many times. The chain recombines TRBV29-1 with TRBJ2-7; the D call may be TRBD1 or TRBD2 (5 bases each). The germline V and J ends were trimmed by 7 bases and 6 bases, with 16 bases remaining between them. This CDR3 spans 12 amino acids. CDR1 and CDR2 from the germline V gene are SQVTM and ANQGSEA. The CDR3 region has the DNA TGCAGCGCCGGGATCATGAGGGGCGAGCAGTACTTC. Translation: CSAGIMRGEQYF.

Note on this clonotype: A much larger clone differs from this one at a single base, so this may be a read error. The chain recombines TRBV21-1 with TRBJ2-5; the table assigns TRBD1, which was not confirmed against the DNA. TRBV21-1 is assigned pseudogene status. There are 18 residues in the CDR3. As DNA, the CDR3 is TGTGCCAGCAGCAAAGGACAGGATTCCCCGGGCATTAAAGGGACCCAGTACTTC. It specifies CASSKGQDSPGIKGTQYF.

This clonotype was picked up many times. The chain has TRBV6-5 and TRBJ2-1; 7 nucleotides line up with TRBD2. Trimming cost V 0 bases and J 3 bases; bases outside gene matches: 8. Per the germline V gene, CDR1 is MNHEY and CDR2 is SVGAGI. The CDR3 totals 17 residues. CDR3: CASSYSTGAGIYNEQFF. DNA of the CDR3: TGTGCCAGCAGTTACTCGACTGGAGCGGGAATCTACAATGAGCAGTTCTTC.

This clonotype was counted many times. J is TRBJ2-6 and V is TRBV28; a possible D gene is TRBD2 (6 bases). V was shortened by 5 bases and J by 2 bases, with 13 bases between the two germline ends. Germline V CDR1 and CDR2: MDHEN, SYDVKM. This CDR3 is 16 amino acids long. The CDR3 sequence is CASSPSVGAGANVLTF. The CDR3 DNA is TGTGCCAGCAGTCCTAGCGTAGGCGCTGGGGCCAACGTCCTGACTTTC.

This clonotype was seen more than once but under ten times. The chain employs TRBV2 and TRBJ2-3, with TRBD2 matching over 10 bases. The CDR3 contains 15 residues. The trim removed 4 bases at V and 4 bases at J, leaving 5 bases unmatched. CDR1 is SNHLY, CDR2 FYNNEI, per germline. The CDR3 spells CASSVLAGVADTQYF. The CDR3 coding sequence is TGTGCCAGCAGTGTGCTAGCGGGAGTGGCAGATACGCAGTATTTT.

This clonotype has a count of ten or more. At one end the junction does not follow the germline gene, possibly because of a read error. The V call is TRBV12-3 or TRBV12-4, the J call TRBJ2-2, with 9 bases identical to TRBD2. CDR3 size: 15 residues. The CDR3 here is CASSIAGANTGELFF. DNA for the CDR3: TGTGCCAGCAGTATAGCGGGAGCGAACACCGGGGAGCTGTTTTTT.

Only one count was recorded for this clonotype. This sequence may be a read error, since a much larger clone differs from it by one base. V gene TRBV18 combines with J gene TRBJ2-5; 7 nucleotides align to TRBD1. V dropped 4 bases and J dropped 5; count of bases not matched to a gene: 7. The CDR3 has 14 residues. The V gene's germline CDR1 is KGHSH and CDR2 LQKENI. CDR3 amino acids: CASSHATGWETQYF. The CDR3 DNA follows: TGTGCCAGCTCACACGCGACAGGGTGGGAGACCCAGTACTTC.

This clonotype has at least ten counts. The genes are TRBV7-9 and TRBJ2-3; D perhaps matches TRBD2 (5 bases). CDR1 SEHNR and CDR2 FQNEAQ come from the germline V gene (reference sequence). Trimming removed 4 bases at V and 2 bases at J, with 10 bases between. This CDR3 spans 14 amino acids. The CDR3 loop reads CASSYSGNTDTQYF. Here the CDR3 DNA reads TGTGCCAGCAGCTACAGCGGAAACACAGATACGCAGTATTTT. The entire variable domain, with the rest obtained from reference TRBV7-9 and TRBJ2-3, is as follows: DTGVSQNPRHKITKRGQNVTFRCDPISEHNRLYWYRQTLGQGPEFLTYFQNEAQLEKSRLLSDRFSAERPKGSFSTLEIQRTEQGDSAMYLCASSYSGNTDTQYFGPGTRLTVL.

The chain joins TRBV7-9 to TRBJ1-6, with 8 bases fitting TRBD1. The CDR3 covers 16 residues. Per the germline V gene, CDR1 is SEHNR and CDR2 is FQNEAQ (reference sequence). Trimming at V came to 1 base and at J to 9 bases, leaving 8 bases not matched to a gene. The CDR3 sequence: CASSLVGQVAFSPLHF. CDR3 coding DNA: TGTGCCAGCAGCTTAGTGGGACAGGTGGCGTTTTCACCCCTCCACTTT.

The chain links TRBV6-2 or TRBV6-3 to TRBJ2-3, with 8 nucleotides matching TRBD2. CDR3 length: 14 amino acids. CDR1 is MNHEY, CDR2 SVGEGT, per germline. Trimming took 5 bases from V and 5 from J; bases not matched to a gene: 6. The CDR3 nucleotides read TGTGCCAGCAGTAGAGCGGGAGCGGGAGATACGCAGTATTTT. Translated: CASSRAGAGDTQYF.

This clonotype was observed many times. The chain employs TRBV4-1 and TRBJ2-5, with 8 bases fitting TRBD1. The germline V gene encodes CDR1 MGHRA and CDR2 YSYEKL. There are 16 residues in the CDR3. J lost 1 base, V lost 4 bases, and 8 bases had no gene match. CDR3 sequence: CASSRDPGGTQETQYF. Written as DNA, the CDR3 is TGCGCCAGCAGCCGGGATCCAGGGGGCACCCAAGAGACCCAGTACTTC.

In this sample, this clonotype turned up many times. V is TRBV20-1 and J is TRBJ1-4; no clear D gene. The V end lost 1 base, the J end lost 3 bases, and 15 bases lay between the germline ends. This CDR3 is built from 16 residues. Germline values: CDR1 DFQATT, CDR2 SNEGSKA (reference sequence). Written as DNA, the CDR3 is TGCAGTGCTAGAGGACGCCGTGGCGGACCTAATGAAAAACTGTTTTTT. It codes for CSARGRRGGPNEKLFF.

This clonotype occurred many times. The rearrangement uses TRBV11-2 and TRBJ2-7, with D maybe TRBD2 (5 bases). There are 15 residues in the CDR3. V was pared by 2 bases and J by 3 bases, with 14 bases between. Germline V CDR1 and CDR2: SGHAT, FQNNGV. The CDR3 region has the DNA TGTGCCAGCAGCTTATTGTCCGGGGTTAGCTACGAGCAGTACTTC. Protein product: CASSLLSGVSYEQYF.

This clonotype came up a few times. The chain couples TRBV7-9 to TRBJ2-5; the D gene is possibly TRBD1 (6 bases). This CDR3 has 14 amino acids. The germline V gene encodes CDR1 SEHNR and CDR2 FQNEAQ (reference sequence). V dropped 5 bases and J dropped 9 bases, with 19 bases sitting between them. CDR3 bases: TGTGCCAGCAGCCGTCAGGGGCGCTTGAGAGCCCAGTACTTC. This codes for CASSRQGRLRAQYF. Using reference TRBV7-9 and TRBJ2-5 for the parts outside the CDR3, the full variable domain is DTGVSQNPRHKITKRGQNVTFRCDPISEHNRLYWYRQTLGQGPEFLTYFQNEAQLEKSRLLSDRFSAERPKGSFSTLEIQRTEQGDSAMYLCASSRQGRLRAQYFGPGTRLLVL.

In this sample, this clonotype turned up many times. The gene calls are TRBV28 and TRBJ2-5; 13 nucleotides line up with TRBD2. This CDR3 region has 15 residues. Germline CDR1 MDHEN, CDR2 SYDVKM. Trimming at V came to 7 bases and at J to 3 bases, leaving 5 bases not matched to a gene. The chain's CDR3 is CASNIGLAGEETQYF. CDR3 coding DNA: TGTGCCAGCAATATAGGACTAGCGGGAGAAGAGACCCAGTACTTC.

This clonotype was counted many times. CDR3 sequence: CSVETARGLASNEQFF. The CDR3 coding sequence is TGCAGCGTTGAAACTGCAAGGGGACTAGCGAGCAATGAGCAGTTCTTC. This sequence joins TRBV29-1 and TRBJ2-1; 10 nucleotides agree with TRBD2. V lost 2 bases to trimming and J lost 6 bases; unmatched junction nucleotides: 10. Per germline, CDR1 SQVTM and CDR2 ANQGSEA. This CDR3 comprises 16 residues.

This clonotype has a count of ten or more. V is TRBV7-6 and J is TRBJ2-7; D not resolved. V was pared by 1 base and J by 0 bases, with 19 bases between. The CDR3 contains 18 residues. Germline V gene sequence: CDR1 SGHVS, CDR2 FNYEAQ. DNA of the CDR3: TGTGCCAGCAGCTTAGGAGGAAGTTGGCAGGAAAGCTCCTACGAGCAGTACTTC. Translating gives CASSLGGSWQESSYEQYF.

This clonotype was found a few times. The gene calls are TRBV7-6 and TRBJ2-2; D possibly uses TRBD1 or TRBD2 (5 bases each). Per germline, CDR1 SGHVS and CDR2 FNYEAQ. V lost 1 base and J 3 bases, leaving 12 bases between the germline ends. The CDR3 length is 16 residues. The CDR3 reads CASSLVLGVDTGELFF. The CDR3 nucleotides are TGTGCCAGCAGCTTAGTCTTGGGGGTAGACACCGGGGAGCTGTTTTTT.

This clonotype was found many times. The chain combines TRBV12-3 or TRBV12-4 with TRBJ2-3; no clear D gene. V shed 1 base and J shed 4 bases, with 6 bases lying between them. The CDR3 covers 13 residues. CDR3 protein: CASSLGLADTQYF. For the CDR3, the DNA is TGTGCCAGCAGTTTAGGCCTAGCAGATACGCAGTATTTT.

This clonotype showed up many times. The chain combines TRBV29-1 with TRBJ1-3; 8 nucleotides match TRBD1. The CDR3 spans 15 residues. Germline trimming cut 0 bases from V and 3 bases from J; bases unmatched to any gene: 4. Germline assignment: CDR1 SQVTM and CDR2 ANQGSEA. The CDR3 is CSVEDSGTGGNTIYF. The CDR3 DNA follows: TGCAGCGTTGAAGATTCCGGGACAGGTGGAAACACCATATATTTT. The variable domain in full, with the rest retrieved from reference TRBV29-1 and TRBJ1-3, is SAVISQKPSRDICQRGTSLTIQCQVDSQVTMMFWYRQQPGQSLTLIATANQGSEATYESGFVIDKFPISRPNLTFSTLTVSNMSPEDSSIYLCSVEDSGTGGNTIYFGEGSWLTVV.

This chain uses TRBV20-1 with TRBJ2-1; the D is unclear. CDR3 size: 12 residues. V shed 6 bases and J shed 7 bases, with 13 bases lying between them. Germline V gives CDR1 DFQATT, CDR2 SNEGSKA (reference sequence). CDR3 sequence reads: CSALQGSNEQFF. In nucleotides, the CDR3 is TGCAGTGCCCTCCAAGGGTCGAATGAGCAGTTCTTC.

This clonotype has ten or more counts. The chain couples TRBV7-9 to TRBJ2-7; 11 bases map to TRBD1. Germline-derived CDR1 and CDR2 are SEHNR and FQNEAQ (reference sequence). The CDR3 runs to 16 residues. With 2 bases clipped from V and 7 bases from J, the junction kept 10 bases outside the gene matches. CDR3 sequence (DNA): TGTGCCAGCAGCTTAATCCTGGACAGGGGGCGTCAGGAGCAGTACTTC. This translates into CASSLILDRGRQEQYF.